These T cell receptor beta chains were read from a single sample in a study of identifying expanded T cells in peripheral blood. TCRdb keeps only in-frame clones here, not all; method: immunoSEQ multiplex PCR. The repertoire has about 78,000 clones, 84% of them found once; the top ten carry more than 15%. What was sequenced was blood. The source is a person between 18 and 75 years old in good health. Both conserved end residues are part of each CDR3. Fields, in order: J gene, clone size, V gene, D gene, CDR3 DNA, CDR3 protein. The D gene is left open where the match is weak. Not every row has a clone size; where given, it reads once, few, many or a size class.

j_call: TRBJ2-3
clone_size: few
v_call: TRBV2
d_call: TRBD1
cdr3_nt: TGTGCCAGCAGTGGGGGACAGGGGGCGCAAGATACGCAGTATTTT
cdr3_aa: CASSGGQGAQDTQYF

j_call: TRBJ2-7
clone_size: NA
v_call: TRBV7-9
d_call: NA
cdr3_nt: TGTGCCAGCAGCTTAGGAGACCTTACGGAGCAGTACTTC
cdr3_aa: CASSLGDLTEQYF

j_call: TRBJ2-3
clone_size: NA
v_call: TRBV29-1
d_call: NA
cdr3_nt: TGCAGCGTTGTCGAGGATACGCAGTATTTT
cdr3_aa: CSVVEDTQYF

j_call: TRBJ2-1
clone_size: once
v_call: TRBV7-8
d_call: TRBD2
cdr3_nt: TGTGCCAGCAGCTTACTAGCGGGAGAAGTAAATGAGCAGTTCTTC
cdr3_aa: CASSLLAGEVNEQFF

j_call: TRBJ2-1
clone_size: NA
v_call: TRBV28
d_call: NA
cdr3_nt: TGTGCCAGCAGTAGGAGGCAGGGGAACAATGAGCAGTTCTTC
cdr3_aa: CASSRRQGNNEQFF

j_call: TRBJ1-6
clone_size: NA
v_call: TRBV7-3
d_call: NA
cdr3_nt: TGTGCCAGCAGCTCGACAGTCTCAGGTTCACCCCTCCACTTT
cdr3_aa: CASSSTVSGSPLHF

j_call: TRBJ1-5
clone_size: NA
v_call: TRBV28
d_call: NA
cdr3_nt: TGTGCCAGCAGTTTAATGGGTAATAGCAATCAGCCCCAGCATTTT
cdr3_aa: CASSLMGNSNQPQHF

j_call: TRBJ2-7
clone_size: few
v_call: TRBV7-3
d_call: TRBD2
cdr3_nt: TGTGCCAGCAGCTTAGGGGAGCGGGGCGAGCAGTACTTC
cdr3_aa: CASSLGERGEQYF

j_call: TRBJ2-3
clone_size: NA
v_call: TRBV5-1
d_call: NA
cdr3_nt: TGCGCCAGCAGTGGGGGGGCAGCAGATACGCAGTATTTT
cdr3_aa: CASSGGAADTQYF

j_call: TRBJ1-1
clone_size: NA
v_call: TRBV19
d_call: NA
cdr3_nt: TGTGCCAGTAGTAAATCACTCCAACAGAGTGAAGCTTTCTTT
cdr3_aa: CASSKSLQQSEAFF

j_call: TRBJ2-1
clone_size: NA
v_call: TRBV2
d_call: NA
cdr3_nt: TGTGCCAGCATGGTGGACCCGGCATACAATGAGCAGTTCTTC
cdr3_aa: CASMVDPAYNEQFF

j_call: TRBJ2-1
clone_size: NA
v_call: TRBV13
d_call: NA
cdr3_nt: TGTGCCAGCAGCGCAACAGGAGGGAGCTCCTACAATGAGCAGTTCTTC
cdr3_aa: CASSATGGSSYNEQFF

j_call: TRBJ2-5
clone_size: NA
v_call: TRBV27
d_call: TRBD1
cdr3_nt: TGTGCCAGCAGTGCCGGGACAGTACAGTACCAAGAGACCCAGTACTTC
cdr3_aa: CASSAGTVQYQETQYF

j_call: TRBJ1-4
clone_size: NA
v_call: TRBV5-1
d_call: NA
cdr3_nt: TGCGCCAGCAGCTTGGGCGGGGGTGAAAAACTGTTTTTT
cdr3_aa: CASSLGGGEKLFF

j_call: TRBJ1-2
clone_size: NA
v_call: TRBV15
d_call: NA
cdr3_nt: TGTGCCACCAGCAGATCTCACCAAGCTGCCCGGCGCTATGGCTACACCTTC
cdr3_aa: CATSRSHQAARRYGYTF

j_call: TRBJ1-5
clone_size: NA
v_call: TRBV6-1
d_call: TRBD1
cdr3_nt: TGTGCCAGCAGCACGACAGGGCTGGATCAGCCCCAGCATTTT
cdr3_aa: CASSTTGLDQPQHF

j_call: TRBJ2-7
clone_size: NA
v_call: TRBV21-1
d_call: NA
cdr3_nt: TGTGCCAGCAGCAAATTAGAGACAGGGTCCTACGAGCAGTACTTC
cdr3_aa: CASSKLETGSYEQYF

j_call: TRBJ2-2
clone_size: NA
v_call: TRBV29-1
d_call: TRBD1
cdr3_nt: TGCAGCGTTGATTCCGGGACAGGGAAAGAGCTGTTTTTT
cdr3_aa: CSVDSGTGKELFF

j_call: TRBJ2-7
clone_size: NA
v_call: TRBV18
d_call: TRBD2
cdr3_nt: TGTGCCAGCTCACCACTAGGGACTAGCGGGAGGGAGGTCTCCTACGAGCAGTACTTC
cdr3_aa: CASSPLGTSGREVSYEQYF

j_call: TRBJ2-7
clone_size: NA
v_call: TRBV19
d_call: NA
cdr3_nt: TGTGCCAGTAGTGACACCGATCAACCCTACGAGCAGTACTTC
cdr3_aa: CASSDTDQPYEQYF

j_call: TRBJ2-7
clone_size: medium-sized
v_call: TRBV28
d_call: NA
cdr3_nt: TGTGCCAGCAGTTTCGGACTGCACTACGAGCAGTACTTC
cdr3_aa: CASSFGLHYEQYF

j_call: TRBJ2-7
clone_size: NA
v_call: TRBV2
d_call: NA
cdr3_nt: TGTGCCAGCAGTGCATTGGTACAGGCCCTTGGGTACGAGCAGTACTTC
cdr3_aa: CASSALVQALGYEQYF

j_call: TRBJ2-7
clone_size: once
v_call: TRBV7-2
d_call: TRBD1
cdr3_nt: TGTGCCAGCAGCTTAGCCGGACAGGATTACGAGCAGTACTTC
cdr3_aa: CASSLAGQDYEQYF

j_call: TRBJ2-3
clone_size: NA
v_call: TRBV29-1
d_call: NA
cdr3_nt: TGCAGCGGCTCTAGCGAGGGGACTTACACAGATACGCAGTATTTT
cdr3_aa: CSGSSEGTYTDTQYF

j_call: TRBJ2-1
clone_size: NA
v_call: TRBV2
d_call: NA
cdr3_nt: TGTGCCAGCAGTGAATCCGGAGCGTCCTACAATGAGCAGTTCTTC
cdr3_aa: CASSESGASYNEQFF

j_call: TRBJ1-5
clone_size: NA
v_call: TRBV7-2
d_call: TRBD1
cdr3_nt: TGTGCCAGCAGCTTAACAGGGGGCTATAGCAATCAGCCCCAGCATTTT
cdr3_aa: CASSLTGGYSNQPQHF

j_call: TRBJ1-2
clone_size: NA
v_call: TRBV7-6
d_call: NA
cdr3_nt: TGTGCCAGCAGCTTAGCGAACCGTACTAACTATGGCTACACCTTC
cdr3_aa: CASSLANRTNYGYTF

j_call: TRBJ2-5
clone_size: few
v_call: TRBV28
d_call: NA
cdr3_nt: TGTGCCAGCAGTTGGTACTCAGAAGAGACCCAGTACTTC
cdr3_aa: CASSWYSEETQYF

j_call: TRBJ2-5
clone_size: NA
v_call: TRBV2
d_call: NA
cdr3_nt: TGTGCCAGCAGTGAGGAAGTTAGGGCCCAAGAGACCCAGTACTTC
cdr3_aa: CASSEEVRAQETQYF

j_call: TRBJ2-3
clone_size: NA
v_call: TRBV28
d_call: NA
cdr3_nt: TGTGCCAGCAGTGGGGTTACACTAGATACGCAGTATTTT
cdr3_aa: CASSGVTLDTQYF

j_call: TRBJ1-2
clone_size: once
v_call: TRBV30
d_call: NA
cdr3_nt: TGTGCCTGGAGTGTAGGGGGAAATAATGGCTACACCTTC
cdr3_aa: CAWSVGGNNGYTF

j_call: TRBJ2-1
clone_size: NA
v_call: TRBV7-3
d_call: TRBD2
cdr3_nt: TGTGCCAGCAGCTTAATACTAGCGGAGTACAATGAGCAGTTCTTC
cdr3_aa: CASSLILAEYNEQFF

j_call: TRBJ2-6
clone_size: NA
v_call: TRBV6-5
d_call: NA
cdr3_nt: TGTGCCAGCAGATTTACAGGGTCTGGGGCCAACGTCCTGACTTTC
cdr3_aa: CASRFTGSGANVLTF

j_call: TRBJ1-5
clone_size: NA
v_call: TRBV28
d_call: NA
cdr3_nt: TGTGCCAGCACCCCTGGGTTGACAGAACAGCCCCAGCATTTT
cdr3_aa: CASTPGLTEQPQHF

j_call: TRBJ1-2
clone_size: NA
v_call: TRBV28
d_call: NA
cdr3_nt: TGTGCCAGCAGTACTCAAGGGGGTGTTAACTATGGCTACACCTTC
cdr3_aa: CASSTQGGVNYGYTF

j_call: TRBJ2-7
clone_size: NA
v_call: TRBV29-1
d_call: NA
cdr3_nt: TGCAGCGTTGGGGCACCCAGCTCCTACGAGCAGTACTTC
cdr3_aa: CSVGAPSSYEQYF

j_call: TRBJ1-4
clone_size: NA
v_call: TRBV4-2
d_call: NA
cdr3_nt: TGTGCCAGCAGCCACCCCAGCGGGGATGAAAAACTGTTTTTT
cdr3_aa: CASSHPSGDEKLFF

j_call: TRBJ2-2
clone_size: NA
v_call: TRBV28
d_call: TRBD1
cdr3_nt: TGTGCCAGCAGTTTACCTGGGACAGGACCGAACACCGGGGAGCTGTTTTTT
cdr3_aa: CASSLPGTGPNTGELFF

j_call: TRBJ1-4
clone_size: NA
v_call: TRBV30
d_call: NA
cdr3_nt: TGTGCCGGGGGGGATAGGCAGGCCGAAAAACTGTTTTTT
cdr3_aa: CAGGDRQAEKLFF

j_call: TRBJ2-2
clone_size: NA
v_call: TRBV25-1
d_call: TRBD1
cdr3_nt: TGTGCCAGCAGTCCATCCGACAGGGGGTCGATGTTTTTT
cdr3_aa: CASSPSDRGSMFF

j_call: TRBJ2-3
clone_size: NA
v_call: TRBV29-1
d_call: TRBD1
cdr3_nt: TGCAGCGGACAAACAGGGGGCACAGATACGCAGTATTTT
cdr3_aa: CSGQTGGTDTQYF

j_call: TRBJ1-1
clone_size: NA
v_call: TRBV7-2
d_call: TRBD1
cdr3_nt: TGTGCCAGCAGCCCGTCCCGGGACAGGGTTGGGGCTTTCTTT
cdr3_aa: CASSPSRDRVGAFF

j_call: TRBJ1-1
clone_size: NA
v_call: TRBV28
d_call: TRBD1
cdr3_nt: TGTGCCAGCAGTCCAGGACAGGGGGCCACTGAAGCTTTCTTT
cdr3_aa: CASSPGQGATEAFF

j_call: TRBJ1-2
clone_size: NA
v_call: TRBV27
d_call: TRBD1
cdr3_nt: TGTGCCAGCAGTTTAAGCCCCGGGACAGGGGGCAGATCTCGCCATGGCTACACCTTC
cdr3_aa: CASSLSPGTGGRSRHGYTF